Sequencing of this T cell receptor (beta chain) was carried out in a study of T cells in Graves' hyperthyroidism and ophthalmopathy. TCR beta CDR3 sequences were amplified from RNA transcripts. A set of HTBI primers served as the primers for a first-round RT-PCR of the TCR CDR3. TCRdb re-derived calls from the multiplex PCR reads in MiXCR, one entry per CDR3 protein. Of under 400,000 distinct CDR3 sequences listed, around a fifth are singletons. Losses at the gene ends were 2 bases for V and 6 bases for J; bases not matched to a gene: 7. The CDR3 sequence is 14 residues long. Ten or more counts support this clonotype.

The specimen sequenced was blood. This chain links TRBV12-3 or TRBV12-4 with TRBJ2-7; 7 bases align to TRBD2. The receptor comes from a woman between 45 and 60 years old with Graves' hyperthyroidism. DNA for the CDR3: TGTGCCAGCAGTTTACCAGGGAGGGTTCGCGAGCAGTACTTC. This codes for CASSLPGRVREQYF.